One T cell receptor beta chain is described in this entry. The data stem from a study of blood T cell repertoires in COVID-19. At the level of the study: Sample material is recorded as cDNA or gDNA derived from T cells, B-cell-depleted T cells, or PBMCs.

Measured with immunoSEQ multiplex PCR; TCRdb has only the in-frame clones, and not every one. The sample gives 55,000 to 85,000 clones, approximately 84% of which show up once; approximately 12% is in the top ten. The sequenced sample was peripheral blood. The source is a human donor in a cohort sampled during active COVID-19.

CDR3 coding DNA: TGTGCCACCCCAGGGTGGGGCGGGGGGGCCACCGGGGAGCTGTTTTTT. It specifies CATPGWGGGATGELFF. J is TRBJ2-2 and V is TRBV11-2; 9 nucleotides agree with TRBD2. The CDR3 extends over 16 amino acids. Germline-derived CDR1 and CDR2 are SGHAT and FQNNGV. Germline trimming cut 10 bases from V and 4 bases from J; bases unmatched to any gene: 13. Full variable domain (missing parts from reference TRBV11-2 and TRBJ2-2): EAGVAQSPRYKIIEKRQSVAFWCNPISGHATLYWYQQILGQGPKLLIQFQNNGVVDDSQLPKDRFSAERLKGVDSTLKIQPAKLEDSAVYLCATPGWGGGATGELFFGEGSRLTVL.